Presented here are 29 T cell receptor beta chains from one specimen sequenced in a study of shared clonotypes between healthy human individuals. Only in-frame clones appear in the TCRdb table, and some are missing; sequencing was by immunoSEQ multiplex PCR. The sample has some 1,100,000 clones, about four fifths seen once. Specimen: memory CD4+ T cells from PBMCs. Indicated subset: CD45RA-negative fraction. Source of these receptors: a young man in good health. Some clones in this sample may be carry-over from other donors' samples.

The chain joins TRBV4-2 to TRBJ2-5, with 11 bases that match TRBD2. V shed 1 base and J 2 bases; nucleotides not matched to a gene: 12. The CDR3 extends over 19 amino acids. The germline CDR1 and CDR2 sequences are LGHNA and YNFKEQ. The CDR3 sequence: CASSQGWRTSGGDQETQYF. Here the CDR3 DNA reads TGTGCCAGCAGCCAAGGGTGGCGAACTAGCGGGGGAGATCAAGAGACCCAGTACTTC.

The gene calls are TRBV7-2 and TRBJ2-7; the D is unclear. In germline, CDR1 is SGHTA, CDR2 FQGNSA. There are 13 residues in the CDR3. V lost 4 bases to trimming and J lost 7 bases, with 14 bases between them. CDR3 coding DNA: TGTGCCAGCAGCTCCATTCGAGATGCAGAGCAGTACTTC. It codes for CASSSIRDAEQYF.

The chain uses TRBV25-1 and TRBJ2-3; 7 bases fit TRBD1. Looked up from germline, CDR1 is MGHDK and CDR2 is SYGVNS. After removal of 3 bases from V and 3 bases from J, the junction contained 3 bases not matched to a gene. The CDR3 runs 14 residues. CDR3 sequence: CASSDPTGTDTQYF. In nucleotides, the CDR3 is TGTGCCAGCAGTGACCCGACAGGGACAGATACGCAGTATTTT. Drawing the rest from reference TRBV25-1 and TRBJ2-3, the complete variable domain is EADIYQTPRYLVIGTGKKITLECSQTMGHDKMYWYQQDPGMELHLIHYSYGVNSTEKGDLSSESTVSRIRTEHFPLTLESARPSHTSQYLCASSDPTGTDTQYFGPGTRLTVL.

There are a few counts of this clone. V and J are TRBV7-3 and TRBJ2-1; TRBD2 agrees at 7 bases. The CDR3 is made up of 16 amino acids. V lost 4 bases, J lost 4 bases, and 10 bases stayed unmatched. Germline CDR1 and CDR2: SGHTA and FQGTGA. This CDR3 reads CASSSRRASGYNEQFF. Written as DNA, the CDR3 is TGTGCCAGCAGCTCCCGCCGGGCTAGCGGATACAATGAGCAGTTCTTC.

CDR3 nucleotides: TGCGCCAGCAGCCAAAACGAAAACAGAGTCTACGAGCAGTACTTC. Its protein product is CASSQNENRVYEQYF. The chain carries TRBV4-1 and TRBJ2-7; D unresolved. Between the trimmed V and J ends, which lost 2 bases and 3 bases, there was a span of 14 bases. The germline V gene encodes CDR1 MGHRA and CDR2 YSYEKL. CDR3 length: 15 residues.

In DNA form, the CDR3 reads TGTGCCAGCAGCTACGCTAGTGCAGAGACCCAGTACTTC. Translation: CASSYASAETQYF. The rearrangement uses TRBV7-9 and TRBJ2-5, with unresolved D. V was pared by 4 bases and J by 4 bases, with 10 bases between. The germline V gene has CDR1 SEHNR and CDR2 FQNEAQ (reference sequence). The CDR3 loop spans 13 amino acids.

The chain combines TRBV30 with TRBJ1-5; D is undetermined. Trimming took 2 bases from V and 5 from J, leaving 10 bases between them. This CDR3 contains 13 residues. Germline assignment: CDR1 GTSNPN and CDR2 SVGIG (reference sequence). DNA of the CDR3: TGTGCCTGGAGTCCGAGCTCCTATCAGCCCCAGCATTTT. It yields the protein CAWSPSSYQPQHF.

The J gene is TRBJ2-7, the V gene TRBV15; D is unresolved. CDR1 is LNHNV, CDR2 YYDKDF, per germline (reference sequence). This CDR3 has 14 amino acids. With 1 base removed from V and 10 bases from J, the gap between germline ends came to 17 bases. The CDR3, as DNA: TGTGCCACCAGCAGAGGTCAGGTCGTGAACACACAGTACTTC. This translates into CATSRGQVVNTQYF. Based on the CDR3 plus reference TRBV15 and TRBJ2-7, the full variable domain is DAMVIQNPRYQVTQFGKPVTLSCSQTLNHNVMYWYQQKSSQAPKLLFHYYDKDFNNEADTPDNFQSRRPNTSFCFLDIRSPGLGDTAMYLCATSRGQVVNTQYFGPGTRLTVT.

The chain uses TRBV28 and TRBJ2-1, with D uncertain. CDR1 is MDHEN and CDR2 is SYDVKM in the germline V gene. Between the trimmed V and J ends, which lost 2 bases and 10 bases, there was a span of 9 bases. The CDR3 covers 12 residues. CDR3 protein: CASSLERREQFF. The CDR3 region has the DNA TGTGCCAGCAGTTTAGAACGGCGGGAGCAGTTCTTC.

The rearrangement joins TRBV15 to TRBJ2-3, with D possibly matching TRBD2 (6 bases). The V end was cut by 0 bases, the J end by 4 bases, with 17 bases between. Looked up from germline, CDR1 is LNHNV and CDR2 is YYDKDF (reference sequence). The CDR3 covers 17 residues. The CDR3: CATSRDSAGIGPDTQYF. CDR3 DNA sequence: TGTGCCACCAGCAGAGATAGTGCGGGAATAGGGCCAGATACGCAGTATTTT.

J is TRBJ2-7 and V is TRBV2; tentatively, D is TRBD1 (5 bases). V was cut by 8 bases and J by 3 bases, with 8 bases left in between. The CDR3 length is 11 residues. Germline V gene data show CDR1 as SNHLY and CDR2 as FYNNEI. CDR3 sequence (DNA): TGTGCCAGCGGAAGGGGCTACGAGCAGTACTTC. It translates to CASGRGYEQYF.

The chain employs TRBV6-5 and TRBJ1-1; a weak D match, TRBD1 (5 bases). With 5 bases removed from V and 1 base from J, the gap between germline ends came to 11 bases. Germline loops: CDR1 MNHEY, CDR2 SVGAGI. The CDR3 length is 14 residues. In DNA form, the CDR3 reads TGTGCCAGCAGTATTCCAGGGCAGAACACTGAAGCTTTCTTT. Amino acids: CASSIPGQNTEAFF.

The rearrangement uses TRBV4-1 and TRBJ1-1, with TRBD1 matching 7 bases. The CDR3 length is 15 residues. V was clipped by 4 bases and J by 1 base; unmatched bases: 6. Looked up from germline, CDR1 is MGHRA and CDR2 is YSYEKL. CDR3 nucleotides: TGCGCCAGCAGCCTAGGGGACAGACAGAACACTGAAGCTTTCTTT. It codes for CASSLGDRQNTEAFF.

The CDR3 loop reads CAWIKGASTDTQYF. DNA for the CDR3: TGTGCCTGGATTAAAGGGGCAAGCACAGATACGCAGTATTTT. The V call is TRBV30, the J call TRBJ2-3; D is possibly TRBD1 (5 bases). The CDR3 has 14 residues. The V and J ends lost 4 bases and 0 bases respectively, with 11 bases between them. Germline V gene lookup returns CDR1 GTSNPN and CDR2 SVGIG (reference sequence).

The chain recombines TRBV11-3 with TRBJ1-1; the D is unclear. The CDR3 consists of 15 residues. V lost 1 base to trimming and J lost 3 bases, with 12 bases between them. Germline loops: CDR1 SGHNT, CDR2 YENEEA. CDR3 nucleotides: TGTGCCAGCAGCTTAGGAGGATTTGAGGACACTGAAGCTTTCTTT. Amino acid sequence: CASSLGGFEDTEAFF.

This chain links TRBV19 with TRBJ2-7; 7 nucleotides agree with TRBD2. Germline CDR1 reads LNHDA; CDR2 reads SQIVND (reference sequence). The V gene end was trimmed by 10 bases and the J gene end by 0 bases; junction bases not matched to a gene: 9. The CDR3 runs 14 residues. The CDR3: CATARGGSSYEQYF. CDR3 nucleotide sequence: TGTGCCACCGCCCGTGGCGGGAGCTCCTACGAGCAGTACTTC.

The DNA for the CDR3 is TGTGCCAGCAGCACCAGGGCCGGACAGGCCGCGGGTGGCTACACCTTC. Its translation: CASSTRAGQAAGGYTF. The rearrangement links TRBV7-8 to TRBJ1-2, with 7 bases matching TRBD1. The CDR3 is 16 amino acids. V trimming: 5 bases; J trimming: 7 bases; junction bases outside the gene matches: 16. The germline gives CDR1 SGHVS, CDR2 FQNEAQ.

The chain combines TRBV7-3 with TRBJ2-3, with D unclear. This CDR3 comprises 13 residues. Germline V gene data show CDR1 as SGHTA and CDR2 as FQGTGA. V gave up 5 bases and J gave up 2 bases, with 8 bases separating them. Here the CDR3 DNA reads TGTGCCAGCAGCAGGAGCCACACAGATACGCAGTATTTT. Its protein product is CASSRSHTDTQYF.

The rearrangement uses TRBV14 and TRBJ2-7, with 14 bases lining up with TRBD2. The germline gives CDR1 SGHDN, CDR2 FVKESK. V gave up 2 bases and J gave up 6 bases; unmatched junction bases: 6. The CDR3 length is 16 residues. The CDR3 region is CASSQLGLAGVFEQYF. CDR3 DNA sequence: TGTGCCAGCAGCCAACTGGGACTAGCGGGAGTCTTCGAGCAGTACTTC.

This clone has a handful of counts. The V gene is TRBV27, the J gene TRBJ2-1; D remains ambiguous. The CDR3 is made up of 14 amino acids. V was trimmed by 6 bases and J by 5 bases, leaving 14 bases between them. Germline V gene sequence: CDR1 MNHEY, CDR2 SMNVEV (reference sequence). Here the CDR3 reads CASRTSRAHNEQFF. CDR3 DNA: TGTGCCAGCAGAACCTCTAGGGCCCACAATGAGCAGTTCTTC.

This clone has just one count. This chain uses TRBV9 with TRBJ1-4; D is uncertain. This CDR3 has 15 amino acids. Looked up from germline, CDR1 is SGDLS and CDR2 is YYNGEE. Trimming removed 2 bases from V and 1 base from J, with 9 bases in between. CDR3 protein: CASSVSGLTNEKLFF. The CDR3 nucleotides read TGTGCCAGCAGCGTTTCGGGGTTAACTAATGAAAAACTGTTTTTT.

V is TRBV2 and J is TRBJ2-7; no definite D call. The V end lost 10 bases, the J end lost 0 bases, and 16 bases lay between the germline ends. The V gene's germline CDR1 is SNHLY and CDR2 FYNNEI. The CDR3 loop spans 14 amino acids. CDR3 region: CATNSVASSYEQYF. CDR3 DNA sequence: TGTGCCACCAACTCCGTCGCGAGCTCCTACGAGCAGTACTTC.

The chain has TRBV6-6 and TRBJ2-7, with D tentatively TRBD1 or TRBD2 (5 bases each). Germline V lookup: CDR1 MNHNY, CDR2 SVGAGI (reference sequence). This CDR3 has 14 residues. Trimming took off 5 bases at V and 3 bases at J, with 14 bases between the two ends. CDR3 protein: CASSGRDLGYEQYF. In DNA, the CDR3 is TGTGCCAGCAGTGGCAGGGACCTGGGCTACGAGCAGTACTTC.

Points on this clone: This sample includes further DNA sequences coding for the same CDR3. The gene calls are TRBV5-1 and TRBJ2-2; unclear D gene. CDR1 and CDR2 from the germline V gene are SGHRS and YFSETQ. There are 16 residues in the CDR3. V was shortened by 0 bases and J by 0 bases, with 9 bases between the two germline ends. This CDR3 reads CASSLVGGTNTGELFF. The CDR3 region has the DNA TGCGCCAGCAGCTTGGTAGGTGGGACGAACACCGGGGAGCTGTTTTTT.

This clone has only one observation. This chain uses TRBV9 with TRBJ2-1; unclear D gene. The CDR3 consists of 15 residues. In germline, CDR1 is SGDLS, CDR2 YYNGEE. V was pared by 3 bases and J by 5 bases, with 15 bases between. The CDR3 is CASSARAIANNEQFF. The CDR3 DNA is TGTGCCAGCAGCGCTAGGGCAATTGCTAACAATGAGCAGTTCTTC.

This rearrangement joins TRBV14 to TRBJ2-5, with 7 nucleotides matching TRBD1. Germline V gives CDR1 SGHDN, CDR2 FVKESK. There are 16 residues in the CDR3. V gave up 4 bases and J gave up 2 bases; unmatched junction bases: 10. CDR3 DNA: TGTGCCAGCAGCCGGTCCGGGACAGTCTTTCAAGAGACCCAGTACTTC. Translating it yields CASSRSGTVFQETQYF.

The J gene is TRBJ1-1, the V gene TRBV21-1. TRBV21-1 is assigned pseudogene status. This CDR3 has 17 residues. CDR3: CASRPGPRGYMNTEAFF. CDR3 DNA sequence: TGTGCCAGCAGGCCGGGGCCGAGGGGCTATATGAACACTGAAGCTTTCTTT.

This clone came up once. The V call is TRBV19, the J call TRBJ1-5; TRBD1 aligns across 9 bases. CDR3 length: 16 residues. Germline lookup yields CDR1 LNHDA and CDR2 SQIVND (reference sequence). Trimming took 6 bases from V and 3 from J; bases not matched to a gene: 9. CDR3 DNA: TGTGCCAGTAGAGGACAGGGGCGGACTGACAATCAGCCCCAGCATTTT. Protein product: CASRGQGRTDNQPQHF. Full variable domain (missing parts from reference TRBV19 and TRBJ1-5): DGGITQSPKYLFRKEGQNVTLSCEQNLNHDAMYWYRQDPGQGLRLIYYSQIVNDFQKGDIAEGYSVSREKKESFPLTVTSAQKNPTAFYLCASRGQGRTDNQPQHFGDGTRLSIL.

The chain links TRBV18 to TRBJ2-7; TRBD1 aligns across 10 bases. V was pared by 3 bases and J by 6 bases, with 8 bases of the junction left unmatched. Germline V gene sequence: CDR1 KGHSH, CDR2 LQKENI. CDR3 length: 15 amino acids. CDR3 in amino acids: CASSPTGGYRIEQYF. In nucleotides, the CDR3 is TGTGCCAGCTCACCGACAGGGGGCTATCGGATCGAGCAGTACTTC.